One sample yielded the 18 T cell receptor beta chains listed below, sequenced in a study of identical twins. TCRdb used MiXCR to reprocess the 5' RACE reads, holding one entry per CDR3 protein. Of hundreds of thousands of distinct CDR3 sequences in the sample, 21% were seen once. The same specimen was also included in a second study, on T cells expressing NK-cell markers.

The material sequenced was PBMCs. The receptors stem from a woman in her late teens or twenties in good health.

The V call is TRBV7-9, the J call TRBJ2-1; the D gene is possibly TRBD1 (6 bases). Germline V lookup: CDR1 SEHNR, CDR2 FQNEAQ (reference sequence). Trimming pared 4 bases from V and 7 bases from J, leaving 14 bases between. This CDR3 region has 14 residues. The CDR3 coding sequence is TGTGCCAGCAGCTCCCTTGGGACACGGAATGAGCAGTTCTTC. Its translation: CASSSLGTRNEQFF.

The CDR3 loop reads CASSLVGAGGTEQYF. In DNA, the CDR3 is TGTGCCAGCAGCTTGGTCGGTGCGGGGGGAACCGAGCAGTACTTC. This rearrangement joins TRBV5-5 to TRBJ2-7; 8 bases match TRBD2. Germline V gives CDR1 SGHKS, CDR2 YYEKEE (reference sequence). The V gene end was trimmed by 0 bases and the J gene end by 6 bases; junction bases not matched to a gene: 8. This CDR3 has 15 amino acids.

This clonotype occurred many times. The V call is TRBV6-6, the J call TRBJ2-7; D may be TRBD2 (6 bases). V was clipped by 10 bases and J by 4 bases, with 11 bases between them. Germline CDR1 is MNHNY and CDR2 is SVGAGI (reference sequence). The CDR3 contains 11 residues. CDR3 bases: TGTGCCACCCTTAGCGGTTACGAGCAGTACTTC. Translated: CATLSGYEQYF.

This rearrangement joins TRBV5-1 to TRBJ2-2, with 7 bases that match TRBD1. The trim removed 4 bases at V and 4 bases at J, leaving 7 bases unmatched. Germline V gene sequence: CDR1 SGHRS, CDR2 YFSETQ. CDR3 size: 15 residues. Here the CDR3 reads CASSDRVDGTGELFF. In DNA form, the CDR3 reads TGCGCCAGCAGCGACAGGGTCGATGGCACCGGGGAGCTGTTTTTT.

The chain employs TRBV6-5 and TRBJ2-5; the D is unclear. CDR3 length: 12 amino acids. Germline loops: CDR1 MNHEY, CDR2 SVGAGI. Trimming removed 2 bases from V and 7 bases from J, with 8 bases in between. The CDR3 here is CASSYQGGTQYF. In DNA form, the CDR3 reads TGTGCCAGCAGTTACCAAGGCGGGACCCAGTACTTC.

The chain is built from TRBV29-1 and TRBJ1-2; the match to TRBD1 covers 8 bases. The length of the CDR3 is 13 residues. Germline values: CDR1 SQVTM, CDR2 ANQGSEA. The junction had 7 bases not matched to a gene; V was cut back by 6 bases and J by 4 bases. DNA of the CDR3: TGCAGCGTGGATGGACAGGGTAGCTATGGCTACACCTTC. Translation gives CSVDGQGSYGYTF.

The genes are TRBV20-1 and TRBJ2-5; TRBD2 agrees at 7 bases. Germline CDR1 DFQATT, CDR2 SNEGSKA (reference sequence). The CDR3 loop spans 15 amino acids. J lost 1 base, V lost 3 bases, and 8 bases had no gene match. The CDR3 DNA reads TGCAGTGCTAGGGTGATCAAGCGGGGCCAAGAGACCCAGTACTTC. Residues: CSARVIKRGQETQYF.

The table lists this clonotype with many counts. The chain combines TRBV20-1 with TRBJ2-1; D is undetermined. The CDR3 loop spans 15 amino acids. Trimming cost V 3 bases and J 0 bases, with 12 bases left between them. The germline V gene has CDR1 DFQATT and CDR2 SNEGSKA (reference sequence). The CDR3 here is CSASPAYSSYNEQFF. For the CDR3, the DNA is TGCAGTGCTAGCCCAGCTTACAGCTCCTACAATGAGCAGTTCTTC.

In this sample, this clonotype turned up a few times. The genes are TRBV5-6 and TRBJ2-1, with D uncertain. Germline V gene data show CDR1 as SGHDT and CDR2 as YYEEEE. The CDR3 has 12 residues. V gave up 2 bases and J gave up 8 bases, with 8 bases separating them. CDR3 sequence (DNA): TGTGCCAGCAGCTTTAGAAGCGATGAGCAGTTCTTC. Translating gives CASSFRSDEQFF.

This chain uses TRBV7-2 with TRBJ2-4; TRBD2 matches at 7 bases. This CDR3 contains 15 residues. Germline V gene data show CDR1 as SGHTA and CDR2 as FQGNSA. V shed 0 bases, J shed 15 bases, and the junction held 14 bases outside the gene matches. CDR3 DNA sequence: TGTGCCAGCAGCTTAGCCGGGGGACTACTCGGAGAGCGGTACTTC. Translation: CASSLAGGLLGERYF.

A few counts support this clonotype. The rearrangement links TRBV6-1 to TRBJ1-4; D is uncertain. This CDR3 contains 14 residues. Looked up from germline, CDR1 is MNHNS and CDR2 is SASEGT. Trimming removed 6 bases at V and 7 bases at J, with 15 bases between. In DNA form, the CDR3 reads TGTGCCAGCAGGGAGCCGGGAGGAAGTGAAAAACTGTTTTTT. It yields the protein CASREPGGSEKLFF.

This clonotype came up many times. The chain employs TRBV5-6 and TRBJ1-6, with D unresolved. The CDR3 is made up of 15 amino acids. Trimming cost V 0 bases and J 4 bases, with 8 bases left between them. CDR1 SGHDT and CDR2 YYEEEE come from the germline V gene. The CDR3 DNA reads TGTGCCAGCAGCTTGGTGAAGAAATATAATTCACCCCTCCACTTT. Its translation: CASSLVKKYNSPLHF. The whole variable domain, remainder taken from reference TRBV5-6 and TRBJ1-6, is DAGVTQSPTHLIKTRGQQVTLRCSPKSGHDTVSWYQQALGQGPQFIFQYYEEEERQRGNFPDRFSGHQFPNYSSELNVNALLLGDSALYLCASSLVKKYNSPLHFGNGTRLTVT.

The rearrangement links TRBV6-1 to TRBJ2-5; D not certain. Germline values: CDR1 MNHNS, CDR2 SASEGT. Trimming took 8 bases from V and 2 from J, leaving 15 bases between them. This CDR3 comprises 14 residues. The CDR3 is CASLGTKDQETQYF. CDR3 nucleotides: TGTGCCAGCCTGGGAACTAAGGATCAAGAGACCCAGTACTTC.

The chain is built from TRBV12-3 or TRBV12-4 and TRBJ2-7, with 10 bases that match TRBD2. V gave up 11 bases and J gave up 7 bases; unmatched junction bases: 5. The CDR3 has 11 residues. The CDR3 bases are TGTGCCGCATCTAGCGGGGGAGAGCAGTACTTC. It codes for CAASSGGEQYF.

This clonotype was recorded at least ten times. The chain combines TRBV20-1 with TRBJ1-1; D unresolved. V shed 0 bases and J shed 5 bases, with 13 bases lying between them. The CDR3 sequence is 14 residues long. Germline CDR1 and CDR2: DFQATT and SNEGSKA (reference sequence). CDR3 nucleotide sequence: TGCAGTGCTAGAGATCGTAGGAGAGAAACTGAAGCTTTCTTT. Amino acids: CSARDRRRETEAFF.

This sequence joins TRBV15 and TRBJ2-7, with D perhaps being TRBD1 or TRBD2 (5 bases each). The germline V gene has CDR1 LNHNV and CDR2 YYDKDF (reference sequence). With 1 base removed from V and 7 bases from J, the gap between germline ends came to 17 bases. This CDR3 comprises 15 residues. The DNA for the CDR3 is TGTGCCACCAGCAGAGGGGACGCCGGTGGGGGTGAGCAGTACTTC. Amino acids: CATSRGDAGGGEQYF.

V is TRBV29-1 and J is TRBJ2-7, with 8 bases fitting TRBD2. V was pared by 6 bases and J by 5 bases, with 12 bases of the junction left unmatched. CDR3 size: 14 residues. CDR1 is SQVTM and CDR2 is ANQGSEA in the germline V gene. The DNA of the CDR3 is TGCAGCGTGGGACGAACTAGCGGCCCCGACGAGCAGTACTTC. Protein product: CSVGRTSGPDEQYF.

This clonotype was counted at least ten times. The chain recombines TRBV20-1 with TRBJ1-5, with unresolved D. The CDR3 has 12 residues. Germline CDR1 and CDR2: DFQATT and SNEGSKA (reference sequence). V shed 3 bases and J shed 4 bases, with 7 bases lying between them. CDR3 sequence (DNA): TGCAGTGCTAGGAGGCAGAATCAGCCCCAGCATTTT. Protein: CSARRQNQPQHF.